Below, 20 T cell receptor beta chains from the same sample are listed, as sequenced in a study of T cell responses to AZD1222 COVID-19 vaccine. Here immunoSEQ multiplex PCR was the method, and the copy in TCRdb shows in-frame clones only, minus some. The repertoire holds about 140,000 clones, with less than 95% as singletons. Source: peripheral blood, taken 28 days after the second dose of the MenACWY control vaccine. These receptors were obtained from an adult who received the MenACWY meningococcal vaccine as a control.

The CDR3, as DNA: TGCGCCAGCAGCTTTGACGTTGGACAGGGGATGAACACTGAAGCTTTCTTT. Translated: CASSFDVGQGMNTEAFF. This chain connects TRBV5-1 to TRBJ1-1; 9 bases agree with TRBD1. Germline V lookup: CDR1 SGHRS, CDR2 YFSETQ. V trimming: 2 bases; J trimming: 0 bases; junction bases outside the gene matches: 8. This CDR3 comprises 17 residues.

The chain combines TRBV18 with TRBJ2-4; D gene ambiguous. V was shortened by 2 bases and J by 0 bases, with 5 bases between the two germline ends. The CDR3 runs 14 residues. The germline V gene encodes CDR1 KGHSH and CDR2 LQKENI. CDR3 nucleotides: TGTGCCAGCTCACCAAGTGCAGCCAAAAACATTCAGTACTTC. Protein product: CASSPSAAKNIQYF.

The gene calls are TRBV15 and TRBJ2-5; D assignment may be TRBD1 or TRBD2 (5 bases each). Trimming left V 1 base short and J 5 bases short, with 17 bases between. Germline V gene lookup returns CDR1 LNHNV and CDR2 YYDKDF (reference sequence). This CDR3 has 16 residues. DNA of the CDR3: TGTGCCACCAGCAGAGGAATGGGGGATCTTGGGGAGACCCAGTACTTC. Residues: CATSRGMGDLGETQYF.

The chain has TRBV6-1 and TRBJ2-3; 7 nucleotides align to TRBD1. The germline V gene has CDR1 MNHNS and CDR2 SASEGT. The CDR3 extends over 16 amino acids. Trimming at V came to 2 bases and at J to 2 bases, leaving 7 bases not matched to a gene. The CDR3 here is CASSEITGAYTDTQYF. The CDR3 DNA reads TGTGCCAGCAGTGAAATTACAGGGGCTTACACAGATACGCAGTATTTT.

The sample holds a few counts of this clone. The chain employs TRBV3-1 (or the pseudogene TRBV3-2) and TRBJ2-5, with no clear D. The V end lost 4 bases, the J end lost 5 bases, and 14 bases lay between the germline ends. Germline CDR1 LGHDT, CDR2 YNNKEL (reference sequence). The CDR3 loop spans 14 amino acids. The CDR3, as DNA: TGTGCCAGCAGCCTCGGACCCAGCCGGGAGACCCAGTACTTC. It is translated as CASSLGPSRETQYF.

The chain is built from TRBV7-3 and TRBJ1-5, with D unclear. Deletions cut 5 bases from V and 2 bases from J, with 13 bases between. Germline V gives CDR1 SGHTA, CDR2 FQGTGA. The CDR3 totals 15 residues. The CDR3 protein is CASSQRVPRNQPQHF. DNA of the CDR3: TGTGCCAGCAGCCAAAGGGTCCCTCGCAATCAGCCCCAGCATTTT.

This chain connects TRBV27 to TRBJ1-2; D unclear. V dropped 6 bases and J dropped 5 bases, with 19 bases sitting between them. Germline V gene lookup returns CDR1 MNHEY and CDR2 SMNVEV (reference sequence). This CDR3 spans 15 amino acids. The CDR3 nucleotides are TGTGCCAGCAGCCAAAGTCCGAGGAAATCATATGGCTACACCTTC. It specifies CASSQSPRKSYGYTF.

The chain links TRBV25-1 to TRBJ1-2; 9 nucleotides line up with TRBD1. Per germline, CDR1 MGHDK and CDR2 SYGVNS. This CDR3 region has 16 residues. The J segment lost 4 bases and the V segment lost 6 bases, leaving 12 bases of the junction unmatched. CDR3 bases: TGTGCCAGCAGCTCAGCCCCAGGGACAGGGAGCTATGGCTACACCTTC. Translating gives CASSSAPGTGSYGYTF.

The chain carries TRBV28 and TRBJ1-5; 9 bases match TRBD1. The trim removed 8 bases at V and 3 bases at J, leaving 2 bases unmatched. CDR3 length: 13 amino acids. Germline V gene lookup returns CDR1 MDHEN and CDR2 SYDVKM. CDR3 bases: TGTGCCAGCGGGACAGGGACCAATCAGCCCCAGCATTTT. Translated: CASGTGTNQPQHF.

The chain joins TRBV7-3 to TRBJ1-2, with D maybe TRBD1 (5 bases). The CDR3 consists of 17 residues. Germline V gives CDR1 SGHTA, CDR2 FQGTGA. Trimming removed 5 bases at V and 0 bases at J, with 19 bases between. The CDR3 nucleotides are TGTGCCAGCAGCCCAACGGGGGAGTCAGATTCTAACTATGGCTACACCTTC. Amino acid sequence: CASSPTGESDSNYGYTF.

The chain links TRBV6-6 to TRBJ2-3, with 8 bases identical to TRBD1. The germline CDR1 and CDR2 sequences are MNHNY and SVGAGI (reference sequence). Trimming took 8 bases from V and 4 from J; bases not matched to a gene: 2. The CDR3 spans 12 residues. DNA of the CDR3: TGTGCCAGCCGACAGGGGCCAGATACGCAGTATTTT. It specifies CASRQGPDTQYF.

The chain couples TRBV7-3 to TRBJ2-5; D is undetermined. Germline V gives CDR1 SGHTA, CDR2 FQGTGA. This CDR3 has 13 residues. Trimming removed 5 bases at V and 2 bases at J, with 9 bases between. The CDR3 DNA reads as TGTGCCAGCAGCCTAAATCATCAAGAGACCCAGTACTTC. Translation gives CASSLNHQETQYF.

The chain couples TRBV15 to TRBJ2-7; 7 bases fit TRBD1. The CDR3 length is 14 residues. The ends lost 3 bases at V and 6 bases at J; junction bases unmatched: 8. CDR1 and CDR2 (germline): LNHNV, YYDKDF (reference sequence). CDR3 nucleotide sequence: TGTGCCACCAGCAGTGGGAACAGGGGCGGCGAGCAGTACTTC. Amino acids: CATSSGNRGGEQYF.

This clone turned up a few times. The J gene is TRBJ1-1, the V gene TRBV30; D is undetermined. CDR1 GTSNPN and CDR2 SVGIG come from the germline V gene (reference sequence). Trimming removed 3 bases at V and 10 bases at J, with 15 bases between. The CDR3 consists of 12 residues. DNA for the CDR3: TGTGCCTGGAGCGGCTCGGCAGTGAGAGCTTTCTTT. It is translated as CAWSGSAVRAFF.

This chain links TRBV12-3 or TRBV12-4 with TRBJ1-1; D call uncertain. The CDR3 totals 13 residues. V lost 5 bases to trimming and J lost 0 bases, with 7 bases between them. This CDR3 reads CASSMTVNTEAFF. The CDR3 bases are TGTGCCAGCAGTATGACGGTGAACACTGAAGCTTTCTTT.

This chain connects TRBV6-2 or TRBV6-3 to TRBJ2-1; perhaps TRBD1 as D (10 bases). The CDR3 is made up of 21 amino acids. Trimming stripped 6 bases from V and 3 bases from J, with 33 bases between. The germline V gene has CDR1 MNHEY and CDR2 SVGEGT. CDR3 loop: CASSDPGTGARAGGGYNEQFF. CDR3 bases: TGTGCCAGCAGCGACCCCGGGACAGGGGCTCGGGCGGGAGGGGGCTACAATGAGCAGTTCTTC.

The CDR3, as DNA: TGCGCCAGCAGCTTGGGACAGGGTGTTGATACGCAGTATTTT. It is translated as CASSLGQGVDTQYF. The chain combines TRBV5-1 with TRBJ2-3; 7 nucleotides line up with TRBD1. The CDR3 totals 14 residues. J was trimmed by 6 bases and V by 0 bases; bases with no gene match: 4. The germline V gene encodes CDR1 SGHRS and CDR2 YFSETQ.

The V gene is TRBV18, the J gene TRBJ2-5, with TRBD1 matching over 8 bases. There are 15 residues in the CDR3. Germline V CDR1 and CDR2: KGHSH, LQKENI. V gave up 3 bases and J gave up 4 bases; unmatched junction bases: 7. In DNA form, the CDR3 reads TGTGCCAGCTCACCCGATGGGACAGGATTAGAGACCCAGTACTTC. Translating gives CASSPDGTGLETQYF. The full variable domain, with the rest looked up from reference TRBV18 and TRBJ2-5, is NAGVMQNPRHLVRRRGQEARLRCSPMKGHSHVYWYRQLPEEGLKFMVYLQKENIIDESGMPKERFSAEFPKEGPSILRIQQVVRGDSAAYFCASSPDGTGLETQYFGPGTRLLVL.

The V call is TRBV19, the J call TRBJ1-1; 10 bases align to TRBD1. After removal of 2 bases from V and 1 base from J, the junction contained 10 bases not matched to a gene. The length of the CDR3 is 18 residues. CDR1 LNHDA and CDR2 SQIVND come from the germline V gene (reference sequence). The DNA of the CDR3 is TGTGCCAGTAGTATAAGTCCCGGGACAGGGGTTCAGAACACTGAAGCTTTCTTT. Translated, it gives CASSISPGTGVQNTEAFF.

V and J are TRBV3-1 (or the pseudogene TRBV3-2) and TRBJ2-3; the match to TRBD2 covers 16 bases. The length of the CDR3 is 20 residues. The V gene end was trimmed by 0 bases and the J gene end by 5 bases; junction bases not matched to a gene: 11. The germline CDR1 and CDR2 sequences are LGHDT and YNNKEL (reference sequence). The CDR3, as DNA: TGTGCCAGCAGCCAAGAATGGGGACCCGGGACTAGCGGGAGGGGAGATACGCAGTATTTT. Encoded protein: CASSQEWGPGTSGRGDTQYF.